The 23 T cell receptor beta chains in this list originate from one sample, sequenced in a study of immune cell composition in non-small cell lung cancer. Produced via immunoSEQ multiplex PCR; TCRdb's table is partial and in-frame only. The sample records thousands of clones, under 90% being singletons. Normal lung was sampled as far from the tumour as possible, at least 3 cm. Sample: non-adjacent lung tissue. The source is a human donor with non-small cell lung cancer.

This clone has just one count. V is TRBV18 and J is TRBJ1-1, with a tentative D call TRBD1 (5 bases). The CDR3 consists of 15 residues. Germline V gene data show CDR1 as KGHSH and CDR2 as LQKENI. Trimming shortened V by 3 bases and J by 4 bases, and 15 bases separated the two germline ends. For the CDR3, the DNA is TGTGCCAGCTCACCCGCCGGGGGGGAGAGCACTGAAGCTTTCTTT. This codes for CASSPAGGESTEAFF.

This clone showed up just a few times. The chain employs TRBV6-1 and TRBJ1-6; D possibly corresponds to TRBD1 (6 bases). Germline CDR1 is MNHNS and CDR2 is SASEGT. The CDR3 is 15 residues long. V was shortened by 6 bases and J by 8 bases, with 17 bases between the two germline ends. The CDR3 DNA sequence: TGTGCCAGCAGGGTTACACAGGGACCCGATTCACCCCTCCACTTT. This translates into CASRVTQGPDSPLHF.

Written as DNA, the CDR3 is TGCGCCAGCAGCCAAGATCGGGGCGGGGCGGCATCCTATGGCTACACCTTC. It codes for CASSQDRGGAASYGYTF. The chain links TRBV4-3 to TRBJ1-2; perhaps TRBD1 as D (5 bases). V dropped 0 bases and J dropped 4 bases, with 18 bases sitting between them. The CDR3 is 17 residues long. Germline values: CDR1 LGHNA, CDR2 YSLEER.

V gene TRBV11-3 combines with J gene TRBJ2-2; no clear D. This CDR3 has 15 residues. The V end was cut by 1 base, the J end by 1 base, with 7 bases between. Germline assignment: CDR1 SGHNT and CDR2 YENEEA. CDR3 in DNA: TGTGCCAGCAGCTTAGGATACGGGAACACCGGGGAGCTGTTTTTT. This encodes CASSLGYGNTGELFF.

This clone showed up just a few times. CDR3 loop: CASSALRGDRAYEQYF. The CDR3 bases are TGTGCCAGCTCCGCCCTCCGGGGGGACAGGGCTTACGAGCAGTACTTC. The chain has TRBV18 and TRBJ2-7; TRBD1 matches at 9 bases. CDR1 and CDR2 (germline): KGHSH, LQKENI. V dropped 6 bases and J dropped 4; count of bases not matched to a gene: 13. CDR3 length equals 16 residues.

This rearrangement joins TRBV19 to TRBJ2-3, with D unresolved. The CDR3 covers 15 residues. Trimming shortened V by 7 bases and J by 0 bases, and 14 bases separated the two germline ends. CDR1 and CDR2 from the germline V gene are LNHDA and SQIVND (reference sequence). The CDR3 nucleotides read TGTGCCAGTAAATCTTACCGTGAGAGCACAGATACGCAGTATTTT. It codes for CASKSYRESTDTQYF.

Written as DNA, the CDR3 is TGTGCCAGCAGTTATTTGGGACAGCATGAAGCTTTCTTT. Translated, it gives CASSYLGQHEAFF. The rearrangement joins TRBV6-5 to TRBJ1-1; 7 nucleotides align to TRBD1. Per germline, CDR1 MNHEY and CDR2 SVGAGI. The CDR3 runs to 13 residues. The J segment lost 7 bases and the V segment lost 3 bases, leaving 5 bases of the junction unmatched.

The chain recombines TRBV9 with TRBJ2-7; 9 bases match TRBD2. The CDR3 has 14 residues. The V gene's germline CDR1 is SGDLS and CDR2 YYNGEE. V dropped 4 bases and J dropped 6; count of bases not matched to a gene: 8. The CDR3 here is CASSLIAGAGEQYF. In DNA form, the CDR3 reads TGTGCCAGCAGCCTGATAGCGGGAGCGGGCGAGCAGTACTTC.

This rearrangement joins TRBV28 to TRBJ1-5; the match to TRBD1 covers 9 bases. CDR3 length equals 14 residues. After removal of 6 bases from V and 7 bases from J, the junction contained 7 bases not matched to a gene. Germline assignment: CDR1 MDHEN and CDR2 SYDVKM. Written as DNA, the CDR3 is TGTGCCAGCAGGTTACAGGGGGCATGGCAGCCCCAGCATTTT. Protein: CASRLQGAWQPQHF.

The chain has TRBV7-3 and TRBJ1-2, with 10 nucleotides matching TRBD1. The J segment lost 7 bases and the V segment lost 5 bases, leaving 4 bases of the junction unmatched. The CDR3 spans 13 residues. Per the germline V gene, CDR1 is SGHTA and CDR2 is FQGTGA. The CDR3 nucleotides are TGTGCCAGCAGCGAGACAGGGGGCATTGGCTACACCTTC. Protein: CASSETGGIGYTF.

The rearrangement links TRBV7-2 to TRBJ2-5; TRBD2 agrees at 10 bases. The CDR3 is 15 amino acids. CDR1 is SGHTA, CDR2 FQGNSA, per germline. V was pared by 4 bases and J by 4 bases, with 6 bases of the junction left unmatched. The CDR3 DNA follows: TGTGCCAGCAGCTCGGCCGGGACTAGCGTAGAGACCCAGTACTTC. Translating it yields CASSSAGTSVETQYF. The whole variable domain, remainder taken from reference TRBV7-2 and TRBJ2-5, is GAGVSQSPSNKVTEKGKDVELRCDPISGHTALYWYRQSLGQGLEFLIYFQGNSAPDKSGLPSDRFSAERTGGSVSTLTIQRTQQEDSAVYLCASSSAGTSVETQYFGPGTRLLVL.

V and J are TRBV9 and TRBJ2-5; tentative D call: TRBD1 (5 bases). The V gene lost 0 bases and the J gene lost 4 bases, with 16 bases spanning the gap. This CDR3 is 16 amino acids long. Germline CDR1 is SGDLS and CDR2 is YYNGEE. The CDR3, as DNA: TGTGCCAGCAGCGTAGGAATGGACACCTACGTAGAGACCCAGTACTTC. Protein sequence: CASSVGMDTYVETQYF. Full variable domain (remainder filled in from reference TRBV9 and TRBJ2-5): DSGVTQTPKHLITATGQRVTLRCSPRSGDLSVYWYQQSLDQGLQFLIQYYNGEERAKGNILERFSAQQFPDLHSELNLSSLELGDSALYFCASSVGMDTYVETQYFGPGTRLLVL.

The count of this clone is one. The chain joins TRBV30 to TRBJ2-1; TRBD2 matches at 9 bases. V dropped 3 bases and J dropped 0; count of bases not matched to a gene: 6. The germline V gene encodes CDR1 GTSNPN and CDR2 SVGIG (reference sequence). The CDR3 is 16 residues long. CDR3 bases: TGTGCCTGGAGCGGCGGGGGGGGCCGCTCCTACAATGAGCAGTTCTTC. It specifies CAWSGGGGRSYNEQFF.

The chain has TRBV7-9 and TRBJ2-3, with D possibly being TRBD1 (5 bases). Per the germline V gene, CDR1 is SEHNR and CDR2 is FQNEAQ (reference sequence). The CDR3 runs to 15 residues. Deletions cut 5 bases from V and 0 bases from J, with 12 bases between. DNA of the CDR3: TGTGCCAGCAGCCCCCTAGGGGATAGCACAGATACGCAGTATTTT. It codes for CASSPLGDSTDTQYF.

The CDR3 protein is CASSYHPGGEQYF. The DNA of the CDR3 is TGTGCCAGCAGTTACCACCCGGGGGGCGAGCAGTACTTC. The chain links TRBV6-6 to TRBJ2-7; 7 bases are shared with TRBD2. The germline CDR1 and CDR2 sequences are MNHNY and SVGAGI (reference sequence). The junction had 4 bases not matched to a gene; V was cut back by 2 bases and J by 6 bases. The CDR3 is made up of 13 amino acids.

V is TRBV28 and J is TRBJ2-7, with a possible D match to TRBD1 (5 bases). V lost 8 bases and J 1 base, leaving 18 bases between the germline ends. The CDR3 is 15 amino acids. Germline CDR1 and CDR2: MDHEN and SYDVKM. CDR3 in amino acids: CASRFDRRQSYEQYF. CDR3 coding DNA: TGTGCCAGCCGATTTGACCGGAGACAGTCCTACGAGCAGTACTTC.

The chain links TRBV28 to TRBJ1-1; D is unclear. The CDR3 contains 15 residues. CDR1 is MDHEN, CDR2 SYDVKM, per germline. With 7 bases removed from V and 4 bases from J, the gap between germline ends came to 19 bases. CDR3 bases: TGTGCCAGCACCGACCATGGAGGTCCGAGCACTGAAGCTTTCTTT. Translation: CASTDHGGPSTEAFF.

This chain's CDR3 is CASSRTSGGSGAHYEQYF. CDR3 bases: TGTGCCAGTTCACGTACTAGCGGGGGCTCCGGGGCCCACTACGAGCAGTACTTC. J is TRBJ2-7 and V is TRBV19, with TRBD2 matching over 11 bases. CDR1 and CDR2 (germline): LNHDA, SQIVND (reference sequence). V lost 8 bases and J lost 3; bases outside the gene matches: 18. The CDR3 loop spans 18 amino acids.

The genes are TRBV7-9 and TRBJ2-3, with D unresolved. V was clipped by 3 bases and J by 2 bases, with 9 bases between them. This CDR3 has 14 amino acids. Germline V gene sequence: CDR1 SEHNR, CDR2 FQNEAQ (reference sequence). The CDR3 spells CASSLSSVTDTQYF. CDR3 coding DNA: TGTGCCAGCAGCTTGAGTTCGGTCACAGATACGCAGTATTTT. Combining the CDR3 with reference TRBV7-9 and TRBJ2-3 gives the whole variable domain DTGVSQNPRHKITKRGQNVTFRCDPISEHNRLYWYRQTLGQGPEFLTYFQNEAQLEKSRLLSDRFSAERPKGSFSTLEIQRTEQGDSAMYLCASSLSSVTDTQYFGPGTRLTVL.

The chain's CDR3 is CASSFAGPPQETQYF. As DNA, the CDR3 is TGCGCCAGCAGCTTCGCGGGGCCACCTCAAGAGACCCAGTACTTC. The chain carries TRBV5-1 and TRBJ2-5; tentatively, D is TRBD2 (6 bases). Trimming took off 2 bases at V and 2 bases at J, with 13 bases between the two ends. Germline lookup yields CDR1 SGHRS and CDR2 YFSETQ. This CDR3 has 15 residues.

The V call is TRBV15, the J call TRBJ2-1; TRBD2 matches at 9 bases. V was pared by 5 bases and J by 14 bases, with 7 bases of the junction left unmatched. CDR3 length equals 12 residues. Germline CDR1 is LNHNV and CDR2 is YYDKDF (reference sequence). In nucleotides, the CDR3 is TGTGCCACCAGCGAAGCTAGCGGGACGGAGTTCTTC. The encoded protein is CATSEASGTEFF.

V is TRBV7-8 and J is TRBJ2-7; possibly TRBD2 for D (7 bases). Deletions cut 5 bases from V and 6 bases from J, with 17 bases between. The CDR3 is made up of 14 amino acids. Germline CDR1 and CDR2: SGHVS and FQNEAQ. In DNA form, the CDR3 reads TGTGCCAGCAGCCCTCGTCGGGGGGCAGGCGAGCAGTACTTC. Translated, it gives CASSPRRGAGEQYF.

Comments on this clone: A read error may produce the germline difference seen at one junction end. The chain is built from TRBV20-1 and TRBJ1-2; TRBD1 might be the D (5 bases). The CDR3 runs to 8 residues. Germline CDR1 reads DFQATT; CDR2 reads SNEGSKA (reference sequence). CDR3 bases: TGCAGTGCCATCGACAGCTTCTTC. Encoded protein: CSAIDSFF.